This TCR beta chain was recovered during a study of CD8 T cells in Susac syndrome. Sequencing targeted TCR beta in T cells from blood (CD8+ and CD4+). The CDR3 totals 14 residues. Germline V lookup: CDR1 SGHDT, CDR2 YYEEEE. Trimming took 4 bases from V and 2 from J, leaving 13 bases between them. General study points: CD8+ clonal expansion in Susac was maximal in TEMRA cells and in active patients.

It was with random hexamers that roughly 0.45 to 1 ug RNA was reverse transcribed. TCRdb reprocessed the immunoSEQ multiplex PCR reads with MiXCR, giving one entry per CDR3 protein. There are approximately 79,000 distinct CDR3 sequences in the sample; 90% to 95% occur only once, and around 0.45% lies in the top ten. Points on this clonotype: Its specificity is not known.

The chain employs TRBV5-6 and TRBJ2-7; D remains unclear. The clonotype comes from a human donor with Susac syndrome. The sample was CD8+ T cells from PBMCs. CDR3 nucleotides: TGTGCCAGCAGCGTGGAACTAAAAACCTACGAGCAGTACTTC. The encoded protein is CASSVELKTYEQYF.